This T cell receptor beta chain derives from a study of blood T cell repertoires in COVID-19. Background on the study: PBMCs, B-cell-depleted T cells, or T cells were the source of the cDNA or gDNA that made up the material.

This CDR3 region has 13 residues. Germline CDR1 WNHNN, CDR2 SYGVQD (reference sequence). The junction had 4 bases not matched to a gene; V was cut back by 5 bases and J by 4 bases. Libraries were prepared by immunoSEQ multiplex PCR; TCRdb keeps only in-frame clonotypes and omits some of them. The sample carries 200,000 to 250,000 clones, 75% to 85% recorded once. This clone was counted a few times. Sequencing input: peripheral blood. V and J are TRBV10-1 and TRBJ1-2; TRBD1 agrees at 7 bases. The source of this sequence is a woman aged 25 to 39 with COVID-19, enrolled during active disease. CDR3 sequence (DNA): TGCGCCAGCAGTCCCGGGACAGTCTATGGCTACACCTTC. This gives the protein CASSPGTVYGYTF.